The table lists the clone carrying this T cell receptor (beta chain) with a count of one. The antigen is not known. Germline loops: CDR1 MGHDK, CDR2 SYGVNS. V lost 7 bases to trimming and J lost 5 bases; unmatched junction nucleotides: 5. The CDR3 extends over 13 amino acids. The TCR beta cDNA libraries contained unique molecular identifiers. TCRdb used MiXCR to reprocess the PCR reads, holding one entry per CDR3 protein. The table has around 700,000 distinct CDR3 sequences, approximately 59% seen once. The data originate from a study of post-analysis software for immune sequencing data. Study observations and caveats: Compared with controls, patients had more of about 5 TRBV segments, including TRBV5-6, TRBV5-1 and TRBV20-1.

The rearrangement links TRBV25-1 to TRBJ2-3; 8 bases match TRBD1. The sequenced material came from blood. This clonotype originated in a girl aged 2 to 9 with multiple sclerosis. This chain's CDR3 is CASTQGARDTQYF. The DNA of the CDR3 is TGTGCCAGCACTCAGGGGGCGAGAGATACGCAGTATTTT.